This T cell receptor beta chain was sequenced in a study of cytomegalovirus exposure and HLA in healthy donors. About the research overall: Early released data comprised around 85 million unique TCRs from HLA-typed donors. Broader study findings: When a later analysis compared HLA-associated TCR beta chains with equally common others, the HLA-associated chains turned out to be more clonally expanded and to have lower generation probabilities. The later analysis indicated that the majority of CMV-associated TCR beta chains appeared HLA-restricted.

A multiplex PCR was run with 60 Vbeta primers and 13 Jbeta primers. The protocol was immunoSEQ multiplex PCR, while the TCRdb copy is restricted to in-frame clones and leaves out a portion. In the table there are roughly 160,000 clones, around four fifths of which are singletons. Turning to this clone: Its specificity is unknown.

CDR1 is SEHNR and CDR2 is FQNEAQ in the germline V gene (reference sequence). Deletions cut 2 bases from V and 0 bases from J, with 10 bases between. There are 15 residues in the CDR3. Sequenced sample: PBMCs. This TCR was recovered from a man in his thirties or forties in good health and CMV-seronegative. V gene TRBV7-9 combines with J gene TRBJ1-1; weak D call: TRBD1 (5 bases). CDR3 in amino acids: CASSLSTGLNTEAFF. As DNA, the CDR3 is TGTGCCAGCAGCTTAAGTACAGGCCTGAACACTGAAGCTTTCTTT.